This paragraph reports one TCR beta chain. TCRdb reprocessed the RT-PCR reads with MiXCR, giving one entry per CDR3 protein. Seen here are some 640,000 distinct CDR3 sequences, roughly 13% observed once, and the top ten hold approximately 6.5%. The germline gives CDR1 SGHRS, CDR2 YFSETQ. V was shortened by 4 bases and J by 4 bases, with 14 bases between the two germline ends. The CDR3 contains 14 residues. The data were obtained in a study of response to subunit inactivated influenza vaccine. The chain joins TRBV5-1 to TRBJ1-1; TRBD1 might be the D (5 bases). The sample in question was PBMCs from blood, obtained less than 15 days before vaccination. The sequence came from a man aged 50 to 59 who received an inactivated influenza vaccine. CDR3 nucleotides: TGCGCCAGCAGCGCCAGGGTATCCTCCACTGAAGCTTTCTTT. It encodes CASSARVSSTEAFF.